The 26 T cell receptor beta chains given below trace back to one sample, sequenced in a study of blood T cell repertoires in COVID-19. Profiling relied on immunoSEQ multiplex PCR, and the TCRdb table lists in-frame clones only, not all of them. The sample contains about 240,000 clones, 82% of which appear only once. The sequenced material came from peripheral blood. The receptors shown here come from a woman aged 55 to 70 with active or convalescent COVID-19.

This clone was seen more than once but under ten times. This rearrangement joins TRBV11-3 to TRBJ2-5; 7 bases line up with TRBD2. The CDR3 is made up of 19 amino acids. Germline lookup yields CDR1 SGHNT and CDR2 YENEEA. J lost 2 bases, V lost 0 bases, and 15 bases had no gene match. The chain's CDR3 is CASSLEPPTLAASQETQYF. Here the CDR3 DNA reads TGTGCCAGCAGCTTAGAACCCCCAACTCTAGCGGCAAGTCAAGAGACCCAGTACTTC.

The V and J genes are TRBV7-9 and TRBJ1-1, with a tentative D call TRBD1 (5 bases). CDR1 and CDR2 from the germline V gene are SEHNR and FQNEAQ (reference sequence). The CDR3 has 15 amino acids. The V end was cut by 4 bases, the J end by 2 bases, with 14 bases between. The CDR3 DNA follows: TGTGCCAGCAGCTCCCCGGGGGGGGGAAACACTGAAGCTTTCTTT. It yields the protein CASSSPGGGNTEAFF. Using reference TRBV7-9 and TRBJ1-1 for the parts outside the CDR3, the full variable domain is DTGVSQNPRHKITKRGQNVTFRCDPISEHNRLYWYRQTLGQGPEFLTYFQNEAQLEKSRLLSDRFSAERPKGSFSTLEIQRTEQGDSAMYLCASSSPGGGNTEAFFGQGTRLTVV.

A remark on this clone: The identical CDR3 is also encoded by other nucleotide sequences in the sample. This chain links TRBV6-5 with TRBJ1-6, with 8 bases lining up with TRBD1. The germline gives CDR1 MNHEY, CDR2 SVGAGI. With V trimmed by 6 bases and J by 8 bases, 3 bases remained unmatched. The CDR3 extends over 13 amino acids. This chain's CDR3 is CASRGTGDSPLHF. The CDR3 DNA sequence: TGTGCCAGCAGGGGGACAGGTGATTCACCCCTCCACTTT.

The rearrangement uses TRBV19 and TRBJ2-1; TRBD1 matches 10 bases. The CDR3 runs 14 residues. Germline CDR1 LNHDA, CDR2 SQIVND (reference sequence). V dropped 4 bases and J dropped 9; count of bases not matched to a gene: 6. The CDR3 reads CASSRTGGSIEQFF. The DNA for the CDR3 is TGTGCCAGTAGTAGGACAGGGGGTTCTATTGAGCAGTTCTTC. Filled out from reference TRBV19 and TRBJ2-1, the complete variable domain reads DGGITQSPKYLFRKEGQNVTLSCEQNLNHDAMYWYRQDPGQGLRLIYYSQIVNDFQKGDIAEGYSVSREKKESFPLTVTSAQKNPTAFYLCASSRTGGSIEQFFGPGTRLTVL.

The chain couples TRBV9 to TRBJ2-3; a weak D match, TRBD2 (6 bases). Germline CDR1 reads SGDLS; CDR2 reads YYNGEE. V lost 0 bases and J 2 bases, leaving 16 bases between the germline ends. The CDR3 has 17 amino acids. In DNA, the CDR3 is TGTGCCAGCAGCGTAGCTCCTAGCGTGGGGTCCACAGATACGCAGTATTTT. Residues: CASSVAPSVGSTDTQYF.

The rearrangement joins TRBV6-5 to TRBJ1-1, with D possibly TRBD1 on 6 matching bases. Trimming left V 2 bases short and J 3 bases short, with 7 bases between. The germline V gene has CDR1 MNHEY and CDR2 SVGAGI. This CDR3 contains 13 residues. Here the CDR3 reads CASSYRGYTEAFF. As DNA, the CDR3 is TGTGCCAGCAGTTACAGGGGGTACACTGAAGCTTTCTTT.

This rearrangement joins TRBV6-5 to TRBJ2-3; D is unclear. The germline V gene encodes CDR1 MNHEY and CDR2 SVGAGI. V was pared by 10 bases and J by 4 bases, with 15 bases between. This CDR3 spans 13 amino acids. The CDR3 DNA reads TGTGCCACCTCGGTCACAGTAGCAGATACGCAGTATTTT. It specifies CATSVTVADTQYF.

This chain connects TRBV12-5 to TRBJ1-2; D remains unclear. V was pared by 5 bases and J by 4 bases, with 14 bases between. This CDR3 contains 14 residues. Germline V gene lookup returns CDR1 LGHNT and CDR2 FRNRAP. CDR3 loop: CASGRRARGYGYTF. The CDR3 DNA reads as TGTGCTAGTGGTCGACGGGCCCGGGGCTATGGCTACACCTTC.

The CDR3 DNA is TGTGCCAGCAGCTTGCTGGCAGATAGCAATCAGCCCCAGCATTTT. Translated, it gives CASSLLADSNQPQHF. The V call is TRBV7-8, the J call TRBJ1-5; D is unresolved. Looked up from germline, CDR1 is SGHVS and CDR2 is FQNEAQ. This CDR3 contains 15 residues. Trimming removed 3 bases from V and 0 bases from J, with 9 bases in between. Together with reference TRBV7-8 and TRBJ1-5, the CDR3 gives the full variable domain: GAGVSQSPRYKVAKRGQDVALRCDPISGHVSLFWYQQALGQGPEFLTYFQNEAQLDKSGLPSDRFFAERPEGSVSTLKIQRTQQEDSAVYLCASSLLADSNQPQHFGDGTRLSIL.

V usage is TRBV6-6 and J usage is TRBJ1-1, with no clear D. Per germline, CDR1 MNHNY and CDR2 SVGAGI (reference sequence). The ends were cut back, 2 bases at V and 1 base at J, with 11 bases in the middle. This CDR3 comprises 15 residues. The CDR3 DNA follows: TGTGCCAGCAGTTACCCCGAGCGGGGGAACACTGAAGCTTTCTTT. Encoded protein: CASSYPERGNTEAFF.

The CDR3 DNA is TGCGCCAGCAGCTTCAATACCGGGGACACTGAAGCTTTCTTT. Translating gives CASSFNTGDTEAFF. The chain has TRBV5-1 and TRBJ1-1; no definite D call. V dropped 2 bases and J dropped 3 bases, with 11 bases sitting between them. The CDR3 is made up of 14 amino acids. Germline V lookup: CDR1 SGHRS, CDR2 YFSETQ.

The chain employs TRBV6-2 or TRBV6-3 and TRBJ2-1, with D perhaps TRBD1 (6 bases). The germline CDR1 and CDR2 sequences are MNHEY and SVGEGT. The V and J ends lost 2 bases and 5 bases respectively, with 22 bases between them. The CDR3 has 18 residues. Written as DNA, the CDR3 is TGTGCCAGCAGTTACGTCCACCAGGGGCGTTCCTGGGACAATGAGCAGTTCTTC. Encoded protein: CASSYVHQGRSWDNEQFF.

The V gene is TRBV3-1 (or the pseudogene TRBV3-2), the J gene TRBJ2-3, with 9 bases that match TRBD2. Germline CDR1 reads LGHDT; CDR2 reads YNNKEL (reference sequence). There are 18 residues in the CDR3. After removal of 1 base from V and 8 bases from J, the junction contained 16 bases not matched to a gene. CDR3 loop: CASSQVGALAGRGGTQYF. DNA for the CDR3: TGTGCCAGCAGCCAAGTAGGGGCCCTAGCGGGGCGAGGTGGTACGCAGTATTTT.

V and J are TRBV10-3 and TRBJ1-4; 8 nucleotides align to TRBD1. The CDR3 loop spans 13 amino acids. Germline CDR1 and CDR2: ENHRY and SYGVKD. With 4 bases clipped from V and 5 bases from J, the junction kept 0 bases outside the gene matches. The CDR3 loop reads CAISGQGNEKLFF. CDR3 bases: TGTGCCATCAGTGGACAGGGGAATGAAAAACTGTTTTTT.

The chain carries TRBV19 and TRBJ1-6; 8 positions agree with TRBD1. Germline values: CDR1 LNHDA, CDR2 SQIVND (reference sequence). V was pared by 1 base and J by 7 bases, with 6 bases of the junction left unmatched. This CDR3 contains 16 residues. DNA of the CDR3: TGTGCCAGTAGTATAGGTTCGACAGGGGTAAATTCACCCCTCCACTTT. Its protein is CASSIGSTGVNSPLHF.

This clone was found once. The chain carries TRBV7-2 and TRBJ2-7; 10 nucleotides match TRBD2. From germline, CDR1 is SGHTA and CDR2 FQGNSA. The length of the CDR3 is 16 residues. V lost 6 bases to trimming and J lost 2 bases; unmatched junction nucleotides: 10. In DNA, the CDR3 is TGTGCCAGCAGACAGGCTAGCGGGGGCCCTCCCTACGAGCAGTACTTC. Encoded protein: CASRQASGGPPYEQYF.

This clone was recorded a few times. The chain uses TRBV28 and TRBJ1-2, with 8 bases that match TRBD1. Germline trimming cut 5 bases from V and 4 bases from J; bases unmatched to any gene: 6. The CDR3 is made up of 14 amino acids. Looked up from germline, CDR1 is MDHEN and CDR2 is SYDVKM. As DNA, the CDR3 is TGTGCCAGCAGTATAATACAGGGGGGCTATGGCTACACCTTC. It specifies CASSIIQGGYGYTF.

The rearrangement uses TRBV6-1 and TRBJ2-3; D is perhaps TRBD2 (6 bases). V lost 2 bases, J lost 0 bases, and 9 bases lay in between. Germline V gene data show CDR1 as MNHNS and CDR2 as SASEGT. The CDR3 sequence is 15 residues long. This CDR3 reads CASSEQEGSTDTQYF. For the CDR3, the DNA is TGTGCCAGCAGTGAACAGGAGGGAAGCACAGATACGCAGTATTTT.

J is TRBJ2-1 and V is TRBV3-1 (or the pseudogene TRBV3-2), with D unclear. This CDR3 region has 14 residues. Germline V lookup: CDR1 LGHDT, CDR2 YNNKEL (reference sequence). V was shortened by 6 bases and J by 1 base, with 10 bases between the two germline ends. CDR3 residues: CASRGTVSYNEQFF. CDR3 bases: TGTGCCAGCAGAGGAACAGTTTCCTACAATGAGCAGTTCTTC.

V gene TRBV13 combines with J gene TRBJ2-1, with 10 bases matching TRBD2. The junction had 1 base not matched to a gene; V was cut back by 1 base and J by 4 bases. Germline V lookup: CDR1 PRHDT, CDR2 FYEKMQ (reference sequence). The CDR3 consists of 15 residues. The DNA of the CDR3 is TGTGCCAGCAGCTTAGCGGGACTAGCGTACAATGAGCAGTTCTTC. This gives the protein CASSLAGLAYNEQFF.

CDR3 bases: TGTGCCAGCAGGGAGGCCACTAATGAAAAACTGTTTTTT. It specifies CASREATNEKLFF. The genes are TRBV27 and TRBJ1-4; no firm D call. CDR1 is MNHEY and CDR2 is SMNVEV in the germline V gene (reference sequence). The CDR3 is made up of 13 amino acids. The germline V and J ends were trimmed by 6 bases and 2 bases, with 7 bases remaining between them.

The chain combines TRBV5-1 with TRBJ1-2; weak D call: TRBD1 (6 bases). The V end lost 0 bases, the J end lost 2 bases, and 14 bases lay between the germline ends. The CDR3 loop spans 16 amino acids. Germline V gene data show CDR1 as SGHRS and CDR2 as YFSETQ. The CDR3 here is CASSLGLGQGNYGYTF. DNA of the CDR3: TGCGCCAGCAGCTTGGGTCTGGGGCAGGGGAACTATGGCTACACCTTC. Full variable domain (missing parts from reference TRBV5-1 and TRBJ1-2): KAGVTQTPRYLIKTRGQQVTLSCSPISGHRSVSWYQQTPGQGLQFLFEYFSETQRNKGNFPGRFSGRQFSNSRSEMNVSTLELGDSALYLCASSLGLGQGNYGYTFGSGTRLTVV.

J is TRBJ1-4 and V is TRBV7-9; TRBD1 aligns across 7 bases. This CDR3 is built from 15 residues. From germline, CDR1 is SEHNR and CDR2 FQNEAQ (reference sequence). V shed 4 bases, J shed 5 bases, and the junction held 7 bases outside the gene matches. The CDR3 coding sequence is TGTGCCAGCAGCTCCCCCGGGACAGTAAATGAAAAACTGTTTTTT. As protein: CASSSPGTVNEKLFF. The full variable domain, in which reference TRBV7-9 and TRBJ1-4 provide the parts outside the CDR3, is DTGVSQNPRHKITKRGQNVTFRCDPISEHNRLYWYRQTLGQGPEFLTYFQNEAQLEKSRLLSDRFSAERPKGSFSTLEIQRTEQGDSAMYLCASSSPGTVNEKLFFGSGTQLSVL.

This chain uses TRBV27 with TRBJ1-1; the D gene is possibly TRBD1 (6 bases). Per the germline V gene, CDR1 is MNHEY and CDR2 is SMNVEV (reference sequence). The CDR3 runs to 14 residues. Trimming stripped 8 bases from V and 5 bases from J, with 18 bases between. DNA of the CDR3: TGTGCCAGCCGACCACGGGGGGCGAGGACTGAAGCTTTCTTT. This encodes CASRPRGARTEAFF.

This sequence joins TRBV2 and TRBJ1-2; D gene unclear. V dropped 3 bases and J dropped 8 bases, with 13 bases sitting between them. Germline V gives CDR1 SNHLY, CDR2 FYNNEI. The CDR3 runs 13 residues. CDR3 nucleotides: TGTGCCAGCAGTGAGGGCCCCTCGTCCGGCTACACCTTC. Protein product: CASSEGPSSGYTF.

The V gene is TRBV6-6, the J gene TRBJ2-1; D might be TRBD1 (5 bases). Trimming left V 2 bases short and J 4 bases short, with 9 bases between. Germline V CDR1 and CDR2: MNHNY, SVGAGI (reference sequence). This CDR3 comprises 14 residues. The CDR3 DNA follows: TGTGCCAGCAGTTACGAGTACAGGTACAATGAGCAGTTCTTC. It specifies CASSYEYRYNEQFF.